Detailed here is one T cell receptor beta chain. Its antigen has not been determined. Base quality data are lacking; no much larger clone is found one base away. Samples from volunteer blood donors who had recovered from COVID-19 were contributed by a second Seattle source. The collaborating institutions used their own protocols to collect whole blood in K2EDTA tubes. For TCRbeta analysis, collaborators shipped samples in one of three forms: frozen whole blood, isolated PBMCs, or DNA extracted from either of those sample types. TCRbeta CDR3 regions were amplified from genomic DNA using the immunoSEQ Assay, a bias-controlled multiplex PCR. The paper's data handling went like this. The number of nucleated cells in each sample was estimated from the amplification of reference gene primers within the assay. To quantify the absolute abundance of each unique TCRbeta CDR3 rearrangement, sequence reads were collapsed and filtered. For each sample, productive Simpson clonality was calculated as the square root of Simpson's diversity index across productive rearrangements. Drawn from immuneACCESS, this table holds only the in-frame rearrangements with V and J called that TCRdb kept. Clones are partly lost; checked studies trace under half to an unresolved V gene and leave the rest unexplained. The DNA gave D and trimming, while V, J and clone size come from that table. The sample data list about 240,000 clones, and around 81% of these were observed just once. The ten most abundant clones make up 1.9% of the sample.

The sample originates from a study of blood T cell repertoires in COVID-19 (dated by TCRdb to about 2020). Turning to the overall study: Samples from collaborators originated in the United States, Italy and Spain and spanned both the acute and convalescent phases of COVID-19. The prospective study material was composed of cDNA or gDNA derived from T cells, B-cell-depleted T cells, or PBMCs. Subjects who had been exposed to COVID-19, were actively infected with it, or had recovered from it provided the deeply sampled blood TCRbeta repertoires that made up the dataset. The repertoires were released in a freely available public database meant as a resource for research on the immune response to SARS-CoV-2. The samples were drawn from two sources: the first 160 participants of the ongoing ImmuneRACE study, and 1,000 to 1,500 subjects contributed by 6 global collaborators. Nearly every sample came with metadata listing a de-identified subject ID, COVID-19 status, age in years and sex. Where HLA class I and class II types were available, the types were taken from metadata supplied by the sample provider, not from assay-based typing.

General study outcomes and caveats: Clinical and demographic metadata were provided uncurated, with the amount varying by source and participant.

The CDR3 covers 14 residues, taking in both the cysteine and the phenylalanine. Of all the DNA, just the CDR3 is kept, 42 bases in frame from base 1. CDR1 and CDR2 are drawn from the germline V gene: MDHEN, SYDVKM. The germline ends are 16 bases apart after V is trimmed by 4 bases and J by 12 bases. This sequence uses TRBV28 and TRBJ1-6; no D segment can be confidently identified. The clonotype was recovered from a young man who had recovered from COVID-19. Sequencing input: peripheral blood. The CDR3 in this case is CASSYEAEGRPLHF. The nucleotide sequence is given as TGTGCCAGCAGTTATGAGGCGGAAGGCAGACCCCTCCACTTT.